The 3 T cell receptor beta chains in this list originate from one sample, sequenced in a study of T cells after posttransplantation cyclophosphamide. Clones were read by immunoSEQ multiplex PCR, and TCRdb kept only the in-frame ones, dropping some. Among tens of thousands of clones, 92% were seen once, and the ten largest hold around 3.2%. Sequencing was carried out using PBMCs. The receptors were gathered from a woman aged 45-65 years in good health and a related stem cell transplant donor.

V is TRBV19 and J is TRBJ2-7; 9 positions agree with TRBD1. V lost 5 bases, J lost 4 bases, and 6 bases stayed unmatched. CDR1 LNHDA and CDR2 SQIVND come from the germline V gene (reference sequence). CDR3 length equals 14 residues. The CDR3 protein is CASSPRTGVYEQYF. CDR3 DNA sequence: TGTGCCAGTAGTCCCCGGACAGGGGTGTACGAGCAGTACTTC.

This chain links TRBV7-5 with TRBJ2-1; whether TRBD2, the table's D call, matches the DNA was not checked. TRBV7-5 is labeled a pseudogene. This CDR3 spans 18 amino acids. The CDR3 spells CARSIPGRERGTYNEQFF. In DNA form, the CDR3 reads TGTGCCAGAAGCATCCCCGGGAGGGAGAGGGGAACCTACAATGAGCAGTTCTTC.

CDR3 protein: CASRTGTEGLYGYTF. The CDR3 DNA reads as TGCGCCAGCAGGACCGGTACGGAGGGATTATATGGCTACACCTTC. The rearrangement uses TRBV5-1 and TRBJ1-2; D call uncertain. The CDR3 runs 15 residues. CDR1 is SGHRS, CDR2 YFSETQ, per germline. Trimming pared 5 bases from V and 5 bases from J, leaving 19 bases between.